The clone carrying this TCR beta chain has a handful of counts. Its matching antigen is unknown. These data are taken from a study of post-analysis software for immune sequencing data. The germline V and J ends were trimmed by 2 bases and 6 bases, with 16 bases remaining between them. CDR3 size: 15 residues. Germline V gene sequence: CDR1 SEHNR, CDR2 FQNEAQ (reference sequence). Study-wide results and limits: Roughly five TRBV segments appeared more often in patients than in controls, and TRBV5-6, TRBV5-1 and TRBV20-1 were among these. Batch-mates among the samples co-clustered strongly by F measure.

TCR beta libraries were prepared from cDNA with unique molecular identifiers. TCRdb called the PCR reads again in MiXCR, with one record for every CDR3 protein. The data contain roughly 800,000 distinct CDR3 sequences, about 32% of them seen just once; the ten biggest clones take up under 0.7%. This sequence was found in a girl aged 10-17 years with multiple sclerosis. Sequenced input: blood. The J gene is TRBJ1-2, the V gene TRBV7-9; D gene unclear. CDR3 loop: CASSLLSSPLHGYTF. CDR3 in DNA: TGTGCCAGCAGCTTATTAAGCAGCCCCCTTCATGGCTACACCTTC.